The clone carrying this TCR beta chain was picked up a small number of times. Its antigen is undetermined. PCR employed 60 Vbeta and 13 Jbeta primers. The method was immunoSEQ multiplex PCR; TCRdb's version includes in-frame clones alone and lacks a portion of them. The sample lists about 110,000 clones; over 70% were seen once. These data originate in a study of cytomegalovirus exposure and HLA in healthy donors. General study findings and limits: Sequencing had likely introduced a cluster of highly shared sequence variants as an artifact. Later analysis suggested most CMV-associated TCR beta chains were HLA-restricted. Investigators reported 150 to 200 TCR beta chains as tied to cytomegalovirus.

The CDR3 length is 14 residues. Trimming cost V 4 bases and J 4 bases; bases outside gene matches: 3. Per the germline V gene, CDR1 is ENHRY and CDR2 is SYGVKD. V gene TRBV10-3 combines with J gene TRBJ2-5; 10 bases match TRBD1. The TCR was taken from a female donor in good health and CMV-seronegative. Sequencing used PBMCs. CDR3 coding DNA: TGTGCCATCAGTGGACAGGGGGCAGGAGAGACCCAGTACTTC. Protein product: CAISGQGAGETQYF.